A selection of T cell receptor beta chains follows, all from one sample in a study of lymphopenia after photon versus proton radiotherapy. The protocol was immunoSEQ multiplex PCR, while the TCRdb copy is restricted to in-frame clones and leaves out a portion. The sample gives about 160,000 clones, about 85% of which show up once; about 4.3% is in the top ten. Sample: peripheral blood, taken from a patient treated with photon-based radiotherapy. These receptors all stem from a man aged 45-65 years with gastric cancer. CDR3s include the opening cysteine and the closing phenylalanine or tryptophan. A D gene is named only where the DNA matches it firmly. Rows give clone size only sometimes, using once, few, many, or a class for an expanded clone.

cdr3_aa	cdr3_nt	clone_size	d_call	v_call	j_call
CASSARDRVYYGELFF	TGTGCCAGCAGCGCCCGGGACAGGGTGTACTACGGGGAGCTGTTTTTT	NA	TRBD1	TRBV9	TRBJ2-2
CASSQDFGLAGLNEQFF	TGCGCCAGCAGCCAAGATTTTGGACTAGCGGGACTCAATGAGCAGTTCTTC	NA	TRBD2	TRBV4-3	TRBJ2-1
CASSLAQKNTEAFF	TGTGCCAGCAGTTTGGCACAGAAGAACACTGAAGCTTTCTTT	NA	NA	TRBV28	TRBJ1-1
CASSPSGTGETNEKLFF	TGTGCCAGCAGTCCCTCCGGGACAGGGGAAACTAATGAAAAACTGTTTTTT	NA	TRBD1	TRBV28	TRBJ1-4
CASSESTEGGFGTYNEQFF	TGCGCCAGCAGTGAGTCGACGGAGGGGGGTTTTGGGACCTACAATGAGCAGTTCTTC	NA	NA	TRBV10-1	TRBJ2-1
CASSLVENTEAFF	TGTGCCAGCAGCTTAGTTGAGAACACTGAAGCTTTCTTT	NA	NA	TRBV11-3	TRBJ1-1
CASSSDRGPNTEAFF	TGTGCCAGCAGCTCGGACAGGGGCCCGAACACTGAAGCTTTCTTT	NA	TRBD1	TRBV7-2	TRBJ1-1
CASSGRDSSTEAFF	TGTGCCAGCAGCGGGAGGGATAGTAGCACTGAAGCTTTCTTT	few	NA	TRBV7-9	TRBJ1-1
CASSLSSGRAIGNTGELFF	TGCGCCAGCAGCTTGTCCAGCGGGAGGGCCATAGGGAACACCGGGGAGCTGTTTTTT	once	TRBD2	TRBV5-1	TRBJ2-2
CASSLDKIGIDEQFF	TGCGCCAGCAGCTTGGATAAGATTGGTATTGATGAGCAGTTCTTC	NA	NA	TRBV5-1	TRBJ2-1
CASSAKQGMDEKLFF	TGTGCCAGCAGCGCCAAACAGGGAATGGATGAAAAACTGTTTTTT	NA	NA	TRBV5-6	TRBJ1-4
CASSTRDSSYNEQFF	TGTGCCAGTTCGACCCGGGACAGCTCCTACAATGAGCAGTTCTTC	NA	TRBD1	TRBV19	TRBJ2-1
CASSLKWEGAGKQYF	TGCGCCAGCAGTCTAAAGTGGGAGGGGGCGGGAAAGCAGTACTTC	NA	NA	TRBV23-1	TRBJ2-7
CASSPGGDTQYF	TGTGCCAGCAGCCCGGGGGGAGATACGCAGTATTTT	NA	TRBD2	TRBV7-9	TRBJ2-3
CASSPRWGEVEFF	TGTGCCAGCAGCCCCCGGTGGGGAGAGGTTGAGTTCTTC	few	NA	TRBV7-8	TRBJ2-1
CASSESLAGGRGYTF	TGCGCCAGCAGTGAGAGCCTCGCAGGGGGCCGCGGCTACACCTTC	NA	TRBD1	TRBV10-2	TRBJ1-2
CASSLTGLDPTGELFF	TGTGCCAGCAGCTTAACCGGGTTGGACCCCACCGGGGAGCTGTTTTTT	NA	NA	TRBV7-9	TRBJ2-2
CASSLDTGASETQYF	TGTGCCAGCAGCTTGGATACAGGGGCGAGTGAGACCCAGTACTTC	NA	TRBD1	TRBV5-6	TRBJ2-5
CASSNPPASYEQYF	TGTGCCAGCAGTAACCCCCCGGCCTCCTACGAGCAGTACTTC	NA	NA	TRBV6-6	TRBJ2-7
CAWSRGGYEQYF	TGTGCCTGGAGTAGGGGGGGTTACGAGCAGTACTTC	NA	NA	TRBV30	TRBJ2-7
CASSLTGTSLRGDEQYF	TGCGCCAGCAGCTTGACTGGGACATCCCTACGGGGGGACGAGCAGTACTTC	NA	NA	TRBV5-1	TRBJ2-7
CASTPQGEKLFF	TGTGCCAGCACCCCCCAGGGGGAAAAACTGTTTTTT	NA	NA	TRBV28	TRBJ1-4
CASSLDPGAANEQFF	TGTGCCAGCAGCTTAGACCCGGGAGCGGCCAATGAGCAGTTCTTC	NA	NA	TRBV11-2	TRBJ2-1